What follows are 11 T cell receptor beta chains derived from one specimen sequenced in a study of blood T cell repertoires in COVID-19. Only in-frame clones appear in the TCRdb table, and some are missing; sequencing was by immunoSEQ multiplex PCR. The sample has approximately 99,000 clones, approximately 80% seen once. Specimen: peripheral blood. The receptors were sampled from a woman in her sixties or seventies with acute or convalescent COVID-19.

This clone was seen a single time. The chain has TRBV28 and TRBJ2-3; the D gene is possibly TRBD1 (5 bases). The CDR3 is 17 amino acids. Germline loops: CDR1 MDHEN, CDR2 SYDVKM. Trimming left V 4 bases short and J 3 bases short, with 20 bases between. The CDR3: CASSWRWGQKGTDTQYF. The DNA for the CDR3 is TGTGCCAGCAGTTGGAGATGGGGCCAGAAGGGGACAGATACGCAGTATTTT. The full variable domain, with the rest looked up from reference TRBV28 and TRBJ2-3, is DVKVTQSSRYLVKRTGEKVFLECVQDMDHENMFWYRQDPGLGLRLIYFSYDVKMKEKGDIPEGYSVSREKKERFSLILESASTNQTSMYLCASSWRWGQKGTDTQYFGPGTRLTVL.

The chain employs TRBV5-1 and TRBJ2-3, with D maybe TRBD2 (8 bases). Between the trimmed V and J ends, which lost 4 bases and 4 bases, there was a span of 16 bases. Germline V gene lookup returns CDR1 SGHRS and CDR2 YFSETQ. The CDR3 extends over 15 amino acids. The CDR3 coding sequence is TGCGCCAGCAGCCAACAGGGGACTAGGCCAGATACGCAGTATTTT. Residues: CASSQQGTRPDTQYF.

The J gene is TRBJ1-1, the V gene TRBV18, with D maybe TRBD1 (6 bases). V dropped 2 bases and J dropped 4 bases, with 8 bases sitting between them. The CDR3 length is 13 residues. CDR1 is KGHSH, CDR2 LQKENI, per germline. For the CDR3, the DNA is TGTGCCAGCTCACCATCACAGGGCACTGAAGCTTTCTTT. Its protein is CASSPSQGTEAFF.

The chain combines TRBV5-6 with TRBJ2-1; TRBD2 is a possible D gene (5 bases). V lost 0 bases, J lost 12 bases, and 10 bases lay in between. Germline CDR1 SGHDT, CDR2 YYEEEE. The CDR3 extends over 12 amino acids. The CDR3 protein is CASSLARGVQFF. The CDR3, as DNA: TGTGCCAGCAGCTTGGCCCGGGGTGTGCAGTTCTTC.

The chain couples TRBV7-9 to TRBJ2-1; 13 bases match TRBD2. From germline, CDR1 is SEHNR and CDR2 FQNEAQ (reference sequence). The V and J ends lost 5 bases and 3 bases, in that order; junction bases with no gene match: 4. This CDR3 has 16 amino acids. CDR3 bases: TGTGCCAGCAGCCGGACTAGCGGGAGAGACTACAATGAGCAGTTCTTC. Translating gives CASSRTSGRDYNEQFF.

V usage is TRBV19 and J usage is TRBJ1-2; D perhaps matches TRBD1 (6 bases). Looked up from germline, CDR1 is LNHDA and CDR2 is SQIVND (reference sequence). This CDR3 region has 13 residues. V was cut by 7 bases and J by 4 bases, with 13 bases left in between. As DNA, the CDR3 is TGTGCCAGTACCGGGGACACCAGCTATGGCTACACCTTC. Translating it yields CASTGDTSYGYTF.

The chain employs TRBV2 and TRBJ2-3, with 9 bases identical to TRBD1. CDR1 SNHLY and CDR2 FYNNEI come from the germline V gene. The CDR3 is made up of 15 amino acids. After removal of 5 bases from V and 4 bases from J, the junction contained 7 bases not matched to a gene. The CDR3, as DNA: TGTGCCAGCAGTATGGACAGGGGAGGGGCAGATACGCAGTATTTT. This translates into CASSMDRGGADTQYF. Full variable domain (rest looked up from reference TRBV2 and TRBJ2-3): EPEVTQTPSHQVTQMGQEVILRCVPISNHLYFYWYRQILGQKVEFLVSFYNNEISEKSEIFDDQFSVERPDGSNFTLKIRSTKLEDSAMYFCASSMDRGGADTQYFGPGTRLTVL.

There are a few counts of this clone. The chain employs TRBV28 and TRBJ1-4; 10 bases map to TRBD1. Germline V gene lookup returns CDR1 MDHEN and CDR2 SYDVKM. CDR3 length equals 16 residues. With 5 bases clipped from V and 6 bases from J, the junction kept 9 bases outside the gene matches. CDR3 DNA: TGTGCCAGCAGTACGAATAGACAGGGGGCGTATGAAAAACTGTTTTTT. This sequence encodes CASSTNRQGAYEKLFF.

The chain has TRBV9 and TRBJ1-3; unclear D gene. Deletions cut 3 bases from V and 0 bases from J, with 7 bases between. Per germline, CDR1 SGDLS and CDR2 YYNGEE. The CDR3 is 14 amino acids. The CDR3 DNA is TGTGCCAGCAGCGGGGGAGACTCTGGAAACACCATATATTTT. It specifies CASSGGDSGNTIYF. Complete variable domain (other parts from reference TRBV9 and TRBJ1-3): DSGVTQTPKHLITATGQRVTLRCSPRSGDLSVYWYQQSLDQGLQFLIQYYNGEERAKGNILERFSAQQFPDLHSELNLSSLELGDSALYFCASSGGDSGNTIYFGEGSWLTVV.

Turning to this clone: The same CDR3 arises from other DNA sequences in this sample as well. The chain recombines TRBV11-3 with TRBJ2-2, with 8 positions matching TRBD2. The V gene's germline CDR1 is SGHNT and CDR2 YENEEA. The V and J ends lost 1 base and 7 bases, in that order; junction bases with no gene match: 2. The CDR3 is made up of 14 amino acids. The CDR3 spells CASSLAGGVGELFF. DNA for the CDR3: TGTGCCAGCAGCTTAGCGGGGGGGGTCGGGGAGCTGTTTTTT.

This clone occurred once. The chain combines TRBV28 with TRBJ2-1, with D perhaps matching TRBD2 (5 bases). Per germline, CDR1 MDHEN and CDR2 SYDVKM. V dropped 2 bases and J dropped 9 bases, with 8 bases sitting between them. The CDR3 has 12 residues. The CDR3 loop reads CASSLGSFEQFF. The CDR3 coding sequence is TGTGCCAGCAGTTTAGGGAGCTTTGAGCAGTTCTTC.